A selection of T cell receptor beta chains follows, all from one sample in a study of T cell repertoires in cytomegalovirus infection. Via MiXCR, TCRdb re-called the reads, giving one row per CDR3 protein. Among under 850,000 distinct CDR3 sequences listed, around a third were seen once. These receptors have no identified antigens. The source was cultured PBMCs, collected from culture after CMV antigen stimulation. Every receptor here comes from a human donor in good health (CMV status not recorded). Some clones in this sample may be carry-over from other donors' samples. CDR3s include the opening cysteine and the closing phenylalanine or tryptophan. D genes are given only for firm matches. Size tells how often a clone was seen (once, few, many) or the class of an expanded clone, and some rows leave it out.

CDR3 DNA	CDR3 protein	clone size	V gene	D gene	J gene
TGTGCCAGCAGTCCTAATGCTCAGCCCCAGCATTTT	CASSPNAQPQHF	.	TRBV12-3/TRBV12-4	.	TRBJ1-5
TGTGCCAGCAGCTTATTTGGGGACGGCGGGGGCTACACCTTC	CASSLFGDGGGYTF	few	TRBV7-2	.	TRBJ1-2
TGTGCCAGCAGCTCGGACAGGGGAAGCACAGATACGCAGTATTTT	CASSSDRGSTDTQYF	few	TRBV7-9	TRBD1	TRBJ2-3
TGTGCCAGCAGCTCAACAAAGGGAGGGGTTTACAATGAGCAGTTCTTC	CASSSTKGGVYNEQFF	many	TRBV7-2	TRBD2	TRBJ2-1
TGTGCCAGCAGCTTAGATACGACCCCGGAAGCTTTCTTT	CASSLDTTPEAFF	.	TRBV7-9	.	TRBJ1-1
TGTGCCAGCAGCCCCGGAGGGGGTTACGAGCAGTACTTC	CASSPGGGYEQYF	many	TRBV7-6	.	TRBJ2-7
TGTGCCAGCAGTCATCCCGACAGGGGTGGCGAGACCCAGTACTTC	CASSHPDRGGETQYF	.	TRBV7-9	TRBD1	TRBJ2-5
TGTGCCAGCAGTTTCCCGGGTCTTGGAGGCTACGAGCAGTACTTC	CASSFPGLGGYEQYF	few	TRBV12-3/TRBV12-4	.	TRBJ2-7
TGCAGTGCTATTGACAGGGTGGACACTGAAGCTTTCTTT	CSAIDRVDTEAFF	.	TRBV20-1	TRBD1	TRBJ1-1
TGTGCCAGCAGCCGGACTAGCGGGGGGCCAGAGACCCAGTACTTC	CASSRTSGGPETQYF	many	TRBV11-2	TRBD2	TRBJ2-5
TGCGCCAGCAGCGAGGGGACTGCCGGCCCAGATACGCAGTATTTT	CASSEGTAGPDTQYF	.	TRBV5-1	.	TRBJ2-3
TGTGCCAGCAGCATACTTCTGGGAAACACCATATATTTT	CASSILLGNTIYF	few	TRBV5-4	.	TRBJ1-3
TGTGCCAGCAGTCCCCGGCGGACTACCGGGGAGCTGTTTTTT	CASSPRRTTGELFF	.	TRBV6-1	.	TRBJ2-2
TGTGCCAGCAGACCTACTAGCGGGAGGAATGAGCAGTTCTTC	CASRPTSGRNEQFF	.	TRBV12-3/TRBV12-4	TRBD2	TRBJ2-1
TGTGCCAGCAGCTTAGAGGCAGGAGGGACCCAGTACTTC	CASSLEAGGTQYF	.	TRBV7-2	.	TRBJ2-5
TGTGCCAGCAGTCCCTATCTAAATCAAGAGACCCAGTACTTC	CASSPYLNQETQYF	few	TRBV27	.	TRBJ2-5
TGTGCCAGCAGCCAGGGGACGGGAGCTACCATATATTTT	CASSQGTGATIYF	many	TRBV7-9	.	TRBJ1-3
TGTGCCAGCAGCTTAGGGACAGGGGATCGTCAGTTCTTC	CASSLGTGDRQFF	.	TRBV7-8	TRBD1	TRBJ2-1
TGTGCCAGCACGGGGGCGAATAGCAATCAGCCCCAGCATTTT	CASTGANSNQPQHF	few	TRBV2	.	TRBJ1-5
TGTGCCAGCAGCTTGGCAGGGTTAGCGGGAGTCGGCTACGAGCAGTACTTC	CASSLAGLAGVGYEQYF	many	TRBV7-8	TRBD2	TRBJ2-7
TGCAGGGGGAAAGGGGCCACGGAGACCCAGTACTTC	CRGKGATETQYF	few	TRBV20-1	.	TRBJ2-5
TGTGCCAGCTCACCAGATATCAGGAGCACTGAAGCTTTCTTT	CASSPDIRSTEAFF	.	TRBV18	.	TRBJ1-1
TGTGCCAGCAGCCCAAGGGCAGCCACAGATACGCAGTATTTT	CASSPRAATDTQYF	many	TRBV7-2	.	TRBJ2-3
TGTGCCAGCGGAGCAGGGTTTGGTGAAAAACTGTTTTTT	CASGAGFGEKLFF	.	TRBV2	.	TRBJ1-4
TGTGCCAGCAGTGAAGATCGGGACAGGGGATTTATAGATACGCAGTATTTT	CASSEDRDRGFIDTQYF	few	TRBV6-1	TRBD1	TRBJ2-3
TGTGCCAGCAGCTTCGGGCAGGGGCCAGATACGCAGTATTTT	CASSFGQGPDTQYF	few	TRBV7-2	.	TRBJ2-3
TGTGCCAGCAGCTTAGACGGACAGAGCTCAGAGACCCAGTACTTC	CASSLDGQSSETQYF	.	TRBV11-2	.	TRBJ2-5
TGTGCCAGCAGCTTATTCTATGCGACGGCATATACCAGCAATCAGCCCCAGCATTTT	CASSLFYATAYTSNQPQHF	many	TRBV11-2	.	TRBJ1-5
TGTGCCAGCAGTACAGACAGGGTCGCTGAAGCTTTCTTT	CASSTDRVAEAFF	.	TRBV27	TRBD1	TRBJ1-1
TGTGCCATCAGTGAGATGCGGGAGACCCAGTACTTC	CAISEMRETQYF	.	TRBV10-3	.	TRBJ2-5
TGTGCCAGCAGCCAACTAGCGGGAGAGACAGATACGCAGTATTTT	CASSQLAGETDTQYF	.	TRBV5-4	TRBD2	TRBJ2-3